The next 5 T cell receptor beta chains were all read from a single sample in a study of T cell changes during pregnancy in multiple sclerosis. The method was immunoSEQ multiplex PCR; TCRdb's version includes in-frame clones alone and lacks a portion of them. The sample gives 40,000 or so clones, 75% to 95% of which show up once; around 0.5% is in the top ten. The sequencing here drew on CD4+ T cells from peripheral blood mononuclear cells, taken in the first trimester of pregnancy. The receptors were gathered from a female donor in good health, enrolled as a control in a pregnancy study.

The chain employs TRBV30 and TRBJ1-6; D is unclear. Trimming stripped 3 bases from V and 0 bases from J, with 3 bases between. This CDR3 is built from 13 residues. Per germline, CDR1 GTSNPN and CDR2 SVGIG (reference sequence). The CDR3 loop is CAWRSSYNSPLHF. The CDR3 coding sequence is TGTGCCTGGAGGAGCTCCTATAATTCACCCCTCCACTTT.

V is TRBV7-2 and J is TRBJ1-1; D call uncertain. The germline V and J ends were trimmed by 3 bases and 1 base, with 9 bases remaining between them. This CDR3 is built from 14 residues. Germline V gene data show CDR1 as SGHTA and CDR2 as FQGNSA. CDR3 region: CASSFYGENTEAFF. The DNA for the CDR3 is TGTGCCAGCAGCTTTTACGGGGAGAACACTGAAGCTTTCTTT.

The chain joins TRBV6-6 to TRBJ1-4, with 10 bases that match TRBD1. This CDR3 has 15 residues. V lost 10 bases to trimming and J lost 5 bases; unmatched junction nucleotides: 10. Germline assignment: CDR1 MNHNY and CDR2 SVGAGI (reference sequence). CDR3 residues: CATSRLGQGNEKLFF. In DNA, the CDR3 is TGTGCCACCTCCCGGCTGGGACAGGGGAATGAAAAACTGTTTTTT.

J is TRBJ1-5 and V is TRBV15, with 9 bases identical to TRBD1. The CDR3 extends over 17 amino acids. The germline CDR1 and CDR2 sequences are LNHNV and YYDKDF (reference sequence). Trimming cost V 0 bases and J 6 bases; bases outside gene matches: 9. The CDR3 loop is CATSRDGDRVLSQPQHF. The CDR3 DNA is TGTGCCACCAGCAGAGATGGGGACAGGGTTTTAAGTCAGCCCCAGCATTTT.

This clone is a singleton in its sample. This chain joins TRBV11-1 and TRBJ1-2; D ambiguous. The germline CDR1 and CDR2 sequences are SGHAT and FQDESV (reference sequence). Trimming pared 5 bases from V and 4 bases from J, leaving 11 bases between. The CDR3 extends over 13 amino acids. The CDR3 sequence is CASSPPGLYGYTF. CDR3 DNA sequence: TGTGCCAGCAGCCCTCCAGGCCTCTATGGCTACACCTTC.